The rows below give T cell receptor beta chains drawn from one sample of a study of T cell repertoires in cytomegalovirus infection. Each CDR3 protein gets one entry after TCRdb re-called the reads with MiXCR. The data hold about 240,000 distinct CDR3 sequences, with around 12% observed a single time. Sequencing was performed on PBMCs. The receptors come from a human donor in good health (CMV status not recorded). Some clones in this sample may be carry-over from other donors' samples. Each CDR3 is given without its conserved first and last residue. The D gene is left open where the match is weak.

>TRBD2|TRBV4-3
ASSQDKGLALREQY
>-|TRBV29-1
SVAEDELRDTQY
>-|TRBV5-1
ASSVGAYQNIQY
>-|TRBV7-2
ASSQEPNTQY
>TRBD1|TRBV20-1
SARRGTGEYEQY
>-|TRBV7-9
ASSFVVAGAF
>-|TRBV6-2/TRBV6-3
ASSSGTRARVGNQPQH
>-|TRBV7-3
ASSLTRGDHNEQF
>-|TRBV7-3
ASSTTVEADTQY
>TRBD2|TRBV20-1
SARDASGARGPYNEQF
>TRBD1|TRBV29-1
SAGDSLTYNEQF
>-|TRBV12-3/TRBV12-4
ASSLGKQGNGYT
>-|TRBV7-9
ASSLGLATGETQY
>-|TRBV11-3
ASSLGSRPEDEQF
>TRBD1|TRBV28
ASKRTDRASYEQY
>TRBD1|TRBV19
ASIKGGQGIKNEQF
>TRBD1|TRBV7-2
ASSLAGGASTEAF
>TRBD2|TRBV4-1
ASSQEQAGGTDTQY
>-|TRBV28
ASSSHSGLGADTQY
>-|TRBV24-1
ATSSALAGKQF
>-|TRBV6-8
ASSQSDTQY
>-|TRBV7-2
ASSLGGRGEETQY
>-|TRBV19
ASSIAGQQGAF
>-|TRBV10-3
ATLPGVGNTEAF
>-|TRBV5-6
ASLKGATNEKLF
>-|TRBV11-2
ASSLEYAKGTQY
>-|TRBV15
ATSRDQGLGNTIY
>-|TRBV7-2
ASSAVAALTTEAY
>-|TRBV14
ASSQVDTVYEQY
>TRBD2|TRBV7-2
ASSLTSGSYGEQF
>-|TRBV7-9
ASSLATGLATNEKLF
>-|TRBV7-2
ASSPGGELNQPQH
>TRBD2|TRBV6-2/TRBV6-3
ASSYNGLAGHLTDTQY
>TRBD1|TRBV6-1
ASSLRQGLYNEQF
>-|TRBV7-7
ASSPIRGGYTGELF
>-|TRBV7-2
ASSLGPGRDYEQY
>TRBD2|TRBV6-2/TRBV6-3
ASSYGTSGAEDNEQF
>-|TRBV7-2
ASSLSKTQETQY
>TRBD1|TRBV5-1
ASSLEGQGSIDEQY
>TRBD2|TRBV4-3
ASSQGPGGNEQF
>TRBD1|TRBV10-3
AISLRDRARGDGYT